Below, one T cell receptor beta chain is given with its context. Cohorts were based on clinical histories the participants reported. Assay: immunoSEQ multiplex PCR; the TCRdb copy retains only in-frame clones and omits some. The repertoire holds approximately 220,000 clones, about 83% seen once, with approximately 4.9% in the top ten. The data belong to a study of blood T cell repertoires in COVID-19. The overall study: Material from acute and convalescent COVID-19 was sourced from the United States, Italy and Spain. T cells, B-cell-depleted T cells, or PBMCs supplied cDNA or gDNA.

The length of the CDR3 is 16 residues. V shed 0 bases, J shed 1 base, and the junction held 3 bases outside the gene matches. The germline V gene encodes CDR1 SGHRS and CDR2 YFSETQ. Input material: PBMCs or T cells enriched from blood (not recorded which). The TCR was taken from a woman in her forties or fifties who had been exposed to COVID-19. V usage is TRBV5-1 and J usage is TRBJ2-5, with TRBD2 matching over 10 bases. CDR3 region: CASSLGVAGGQETQYF. The CDR3 region has the DNA TGCGCCAGCAGCTTGGGGGTAGCGGGGGGCCAAGAGACCCAGTACTTC.